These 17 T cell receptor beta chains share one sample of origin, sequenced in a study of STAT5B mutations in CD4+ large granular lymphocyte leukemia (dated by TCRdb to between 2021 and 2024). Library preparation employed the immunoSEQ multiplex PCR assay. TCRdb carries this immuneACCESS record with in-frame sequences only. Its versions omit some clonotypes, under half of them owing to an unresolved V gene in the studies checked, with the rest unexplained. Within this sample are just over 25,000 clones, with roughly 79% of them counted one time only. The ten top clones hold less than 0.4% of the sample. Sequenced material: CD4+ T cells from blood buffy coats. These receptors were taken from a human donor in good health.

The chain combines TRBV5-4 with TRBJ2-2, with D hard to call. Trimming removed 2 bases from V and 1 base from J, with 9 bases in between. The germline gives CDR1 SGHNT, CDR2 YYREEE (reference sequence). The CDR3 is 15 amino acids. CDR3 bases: TGTGCCAGCAGCTTTGACGGCCTGAACACCGGGGAGCTGTTTTTT. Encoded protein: CASSFDGLNTGELFF. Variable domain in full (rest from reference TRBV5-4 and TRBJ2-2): ETGVTQSPTHLIKTRGQQVTLRCSSQSGHNTVSWYQQALGQGPQFIFQYYREEENGRGNFPPRFSGLQFPNYSSELNVNALELDDSALYLCASSFDGLNTGELFFGEGSRLTVL.

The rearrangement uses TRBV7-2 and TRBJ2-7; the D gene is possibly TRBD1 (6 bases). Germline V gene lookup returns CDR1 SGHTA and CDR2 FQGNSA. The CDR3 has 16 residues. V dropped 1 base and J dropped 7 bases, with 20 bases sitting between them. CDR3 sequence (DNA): TGTGCCAGCAGCTTAGTGGCGACAGGCACCTTTGGGGAGCAGTACTTC. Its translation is CASSLVATGTFGEQYF. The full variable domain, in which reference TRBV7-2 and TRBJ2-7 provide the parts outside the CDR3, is GAGVSQSPSNKVTEKGKDVELRCDPISGHTALYWYRQSLGQGLEFLIYFQGNSAPDKSGLPSDRFSAERTGGSVSTLTIQRTQQEDSAVYLCASSLVATGTFGEQYFGPGTRLTVT.

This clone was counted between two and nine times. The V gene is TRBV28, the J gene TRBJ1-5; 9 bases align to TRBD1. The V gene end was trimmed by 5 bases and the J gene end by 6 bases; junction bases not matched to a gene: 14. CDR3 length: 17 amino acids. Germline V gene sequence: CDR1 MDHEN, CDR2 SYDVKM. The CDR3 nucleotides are TGTGCCAGCAGTCCTGGGGACAGGGTAGGTGAGATTCAGCCCCAGCATTTT. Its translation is CASSPGDRVGEIQPQHF.

CDR3 sequence: CASSLSLRNQPQHF. The CDR3 bases are TGTGCCAGCAGCCTCTCCCTCCGTAACCAGCCCCAGCATTTT. The V and J genes are TRBV6-5 and TRBJ1-5, with D uncertain. V was trimmed by 6 bases and J by 7 bases, leaving 16 bases between them. The germline CDR1 and CDR2 sequences are MNHEY and SVGAGI. This CDR3 has 14 amino acids.

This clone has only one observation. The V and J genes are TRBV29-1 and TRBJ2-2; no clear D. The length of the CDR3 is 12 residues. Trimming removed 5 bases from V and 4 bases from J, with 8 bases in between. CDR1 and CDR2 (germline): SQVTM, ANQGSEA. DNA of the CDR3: TGCAGCGTTCGTGAGGCCACCGGGGAGCTGTTTTTT. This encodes CSVREATGELFF.

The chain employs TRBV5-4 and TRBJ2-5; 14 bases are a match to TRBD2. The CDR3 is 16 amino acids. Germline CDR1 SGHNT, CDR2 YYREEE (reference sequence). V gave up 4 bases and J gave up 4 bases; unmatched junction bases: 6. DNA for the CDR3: TGTGCCAGCAGCGGAGGGACTAGCGGGGGTGGAGAGACCCAGTACTTC. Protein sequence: CASSGGTSGGGETQYF.

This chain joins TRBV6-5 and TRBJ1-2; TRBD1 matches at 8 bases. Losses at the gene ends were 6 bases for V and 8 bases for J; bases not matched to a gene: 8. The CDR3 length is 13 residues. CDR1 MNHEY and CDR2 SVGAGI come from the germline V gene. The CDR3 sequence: CASRPMTGVGYTF. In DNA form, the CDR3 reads TGTGCCAGCAGGCCCATGACAGGGGTCGGCTACACCTTC.

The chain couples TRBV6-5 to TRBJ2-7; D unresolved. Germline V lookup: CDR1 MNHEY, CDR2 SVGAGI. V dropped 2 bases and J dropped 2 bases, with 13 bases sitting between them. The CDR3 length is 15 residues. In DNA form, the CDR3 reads TGTGCCAGCAGTTACCAACCAGCTACAACCTACGAGCAGTACTTC. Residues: CASSYQPATTYEQYF.

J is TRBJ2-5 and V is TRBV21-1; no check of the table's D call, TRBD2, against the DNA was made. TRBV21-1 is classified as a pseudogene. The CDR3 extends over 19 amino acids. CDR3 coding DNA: TGTGCCAGCAGCAAAGAAGGTAGCGGGAGGGTGATGCTACAAGAGACCCAGTACTTC. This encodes CASSKEGSGRVMLQETQYF.

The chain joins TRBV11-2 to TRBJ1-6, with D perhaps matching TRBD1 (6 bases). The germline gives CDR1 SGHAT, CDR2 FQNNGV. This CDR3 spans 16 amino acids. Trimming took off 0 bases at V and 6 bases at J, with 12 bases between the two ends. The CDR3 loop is CASSLDGGQGNSPLHF. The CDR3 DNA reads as TGTGCCAGCAGCTTAGACGGGGGGCAGGGTAATTCACCCCTCCACTTT.

The CDR3 loop is CASSPVAGGIYEQYF. Here the CDR3 DNA reads TGTGCCAGCAGCCCAGTAGCGGGAGGGATCTACGAGCAGTACTTC. The gene calls are TRBV11-3 and TRBJ2-7, with 11 bases fitting TRBD2. V gave up 5 bases and J gave up 3 bases; unmatched junction bases: 6. This CDR3 has 15 residues. The germline V gene encodes CDR1 SGHNT and CDR2 YENEEA.

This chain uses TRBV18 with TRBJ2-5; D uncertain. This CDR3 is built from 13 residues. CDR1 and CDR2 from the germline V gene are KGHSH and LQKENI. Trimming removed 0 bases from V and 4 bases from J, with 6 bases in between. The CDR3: CASSPPGLETQYF. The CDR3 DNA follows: TGTGCCAGCTCACCACCAGGGTTAGAGACCCAGTACTTC.

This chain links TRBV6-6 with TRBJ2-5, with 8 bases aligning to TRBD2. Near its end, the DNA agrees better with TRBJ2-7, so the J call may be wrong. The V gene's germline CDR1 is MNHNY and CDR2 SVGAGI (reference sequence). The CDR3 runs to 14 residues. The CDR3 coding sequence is TGTGCCAGCAGTTACGGCAGCGGGAGCATCGAGCAGTACTTC. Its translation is CASSYGSGSIEQYF.

The DNA for the CDR3 is TGTGCCAGCAGTTTATCCGGCAGGGGACGCGGCAATCAGCCCCAGCATTTT. This codes for CASSLSGRGRGNQPQHF. This sequence joins TRBV27 and TRBJ1-5; tentatively, D is TRBD1 (6 bases). CDR1 MNHEY and CDR2 SMNVEV come from the germline V gene (reference sequence). V shed 0 bases and J shed 2 bases, with 14 bases lying between them. The CDR3 has 17 amino acids.

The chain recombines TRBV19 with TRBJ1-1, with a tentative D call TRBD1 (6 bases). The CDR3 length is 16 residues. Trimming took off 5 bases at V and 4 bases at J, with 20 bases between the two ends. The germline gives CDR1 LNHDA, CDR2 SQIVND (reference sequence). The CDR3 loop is CASSPRGRGEGTEAFF. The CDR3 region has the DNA TGTGCCAGTAGTCCTAGGGGCAGGGGAGAGGGCACTGAAGCTTTCTTT. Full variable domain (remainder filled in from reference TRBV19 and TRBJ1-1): DGGITQSPKYLFRKEGQNVTLSCEQNLNHDAMYWYRQDPGQGLRLIYYSQIVNDFQKGDIAEGYSVSREKKESFPLTVTSAQKNPTAFYLCASSPRGRGEGTEAFFGQGTRLTVV.

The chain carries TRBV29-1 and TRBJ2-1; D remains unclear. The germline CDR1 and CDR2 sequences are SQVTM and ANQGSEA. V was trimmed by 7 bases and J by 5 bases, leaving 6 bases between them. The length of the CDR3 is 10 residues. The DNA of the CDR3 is TGCAGCGCGGCTCACAATGAGCAGTTCTTC. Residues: CSAAHNEQFF.

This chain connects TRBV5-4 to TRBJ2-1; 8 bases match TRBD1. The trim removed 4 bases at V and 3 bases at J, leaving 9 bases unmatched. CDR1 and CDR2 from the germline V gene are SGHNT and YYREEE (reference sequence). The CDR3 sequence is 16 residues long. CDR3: CASSLTGDWDYNEQFF. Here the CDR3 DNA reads TGTGCCAGCAGCCTGACAGGGGATTGGGACTACAATGAGCAGTTCTTC.